This T cell receptor beta chain was captured by sequencing in a study of T-cell memory formation after mild COVID-19. Via MiXCR, TCRdb re-called the 5' RACE reads, giving one row per CDR3 protein. This table has under 550,000 distinct CDR3 sequences, about a sixth appearing once. This CDR3 contains 14 residues. The ends lost 5 bases at V and 5 bases at J; junction bases unmatched: 7. Germline values: CDR1 SEHNR, CDR2 FQNEAQ (reference sequence). This clonotype has just a few counts. This TCR was recovered from a man aged 18 to 30 who had mild COVID-19 (a few samples of this study predate the infection). Cell type and time point are not known. This chain links TRBV7-9 with TRBJ1-1, with TRBD1 identical over 8 bases. Material for sequencing was PBMCs or a T cell subset sorted from them (not recorded which). The CDR3 nucleotides are TGTGCCAGCAGCCCCAGGGGGCATCGGACTGAAGCTTTCTTT. It encodes CASSPRGHRTEAFF. Full variable domain (missing parts from reference TRBV7-9 and TRBJ1-1): DTGVSQNPRHKITKRGQNVTFRCDPISEHNRLYWYRQTLGQGPEFLTYFQNEAQLEKSRLLSDRFSAERPKGSFSTLEIQRTEQGDSAMYLCASSPRGHRTEAFFGQGTRLTVV.